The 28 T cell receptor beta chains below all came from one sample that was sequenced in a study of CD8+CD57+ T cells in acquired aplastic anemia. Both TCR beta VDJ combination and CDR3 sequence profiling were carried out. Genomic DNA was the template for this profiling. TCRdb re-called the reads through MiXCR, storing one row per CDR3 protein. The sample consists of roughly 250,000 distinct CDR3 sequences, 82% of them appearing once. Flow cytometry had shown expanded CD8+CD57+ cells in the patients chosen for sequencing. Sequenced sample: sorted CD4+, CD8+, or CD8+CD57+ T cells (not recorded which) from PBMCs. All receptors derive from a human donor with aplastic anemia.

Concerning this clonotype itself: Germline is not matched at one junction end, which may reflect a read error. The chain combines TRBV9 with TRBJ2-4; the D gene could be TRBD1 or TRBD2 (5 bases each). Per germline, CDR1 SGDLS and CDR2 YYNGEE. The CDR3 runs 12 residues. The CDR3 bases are TGTGCCAGCAGCGGAGAGAGGGACGGGCTGTACTTT. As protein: CASSGERDGLYF.

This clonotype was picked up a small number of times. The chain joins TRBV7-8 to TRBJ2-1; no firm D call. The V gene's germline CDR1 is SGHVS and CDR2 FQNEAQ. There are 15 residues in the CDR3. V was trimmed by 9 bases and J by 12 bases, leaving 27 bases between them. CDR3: CASSIAGGAYYGQFF. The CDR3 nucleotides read TGTGCCAGTAGTATAGCTGGCGGAGCCTACTATGGGCAGTTCTTC.

The CDR3 reads CASSLAGAADQYF. The CDR3 coding sequence is TGTGCCAGCAGCTTAGCGGGCGCAGCCGATCAGTATTTT. J is TRBJ2-3 and V is TRBV7-2; D is unresolved. This CDR3 is 13 amino acids long. V lost 0 bases and J 12 bases, leaving 13 bases between the germline ends. CDR1 is SGHTA, CDR2 FQGNSA, per germline.

The CDR3 region is CASRDGGIPQYF. The CDR3 coding sequence is TGTGCCAGCAGGGACGGGGGGATTCCGCAGTATTTT. The chain uses TRBV12-3 or TRBV12-4 and TRBJ2-3, with 7 bases that match TRBD2. V lost 6 bases, J lost 10 bases, and 7 bases stayed unmatched. CDR3 length equals 12 residues.

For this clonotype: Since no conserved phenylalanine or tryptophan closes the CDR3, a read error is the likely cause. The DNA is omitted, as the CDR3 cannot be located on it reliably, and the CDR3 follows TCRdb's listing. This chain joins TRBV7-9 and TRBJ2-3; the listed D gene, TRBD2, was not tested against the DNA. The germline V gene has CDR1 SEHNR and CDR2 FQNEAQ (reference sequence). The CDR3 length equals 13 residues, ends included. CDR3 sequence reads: CASTYGISSSSYH.

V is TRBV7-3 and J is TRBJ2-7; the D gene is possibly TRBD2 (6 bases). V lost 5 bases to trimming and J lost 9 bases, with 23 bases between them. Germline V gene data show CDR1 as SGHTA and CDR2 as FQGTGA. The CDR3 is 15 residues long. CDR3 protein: CASSISGGGIDTQYV. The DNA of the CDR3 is TGTGCCAGCAGCATCAGCGGAGGCGGGATAGATACGCAGTACGTC.

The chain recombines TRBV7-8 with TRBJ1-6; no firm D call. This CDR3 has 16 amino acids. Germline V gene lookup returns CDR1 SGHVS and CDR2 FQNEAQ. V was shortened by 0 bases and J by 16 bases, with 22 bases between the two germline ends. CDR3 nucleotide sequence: TGTGCCAGCAGCTTAGCGGAAGGCAGCGATACGCAGTATCTCCACTTT. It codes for CASSLAEGSDTQYLHF.

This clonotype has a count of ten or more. The CDR3 is CASGDGGTDTQYYF. The DNA for the CDR3 is TGTGCCAGCGGGGACGGGGGCACAGATACGCAGTATTATTTT. The V call is TRBV9, the J call TRBJ2-3; D may correspond to TRBD1 or TRBD2 (6 bases each). CDR3 length equals 14 residues. V was cut by 7 bases and J by 15 bases, with 27 bases left in between. Germline V lookup: CDR1 SGDLS, CDR2 YYNGEE.

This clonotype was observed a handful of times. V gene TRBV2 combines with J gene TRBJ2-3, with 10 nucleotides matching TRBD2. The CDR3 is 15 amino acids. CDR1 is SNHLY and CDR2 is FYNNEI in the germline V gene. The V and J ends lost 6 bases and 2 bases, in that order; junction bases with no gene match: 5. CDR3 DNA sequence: TGTGCCAGCAGACCTAGCGGGGGCGTCACAGATACGCAGTATTTT. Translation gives CASRPSGGVTDTQYF.

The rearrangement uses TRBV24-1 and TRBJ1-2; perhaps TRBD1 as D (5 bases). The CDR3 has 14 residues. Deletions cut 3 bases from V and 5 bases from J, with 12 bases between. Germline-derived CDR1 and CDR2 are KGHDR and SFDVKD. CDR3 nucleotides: TGTGCCACCAGTGATACCAGGGTGGCGTATGGCTACACCTTC. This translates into CATSDTRVAYGYTF.

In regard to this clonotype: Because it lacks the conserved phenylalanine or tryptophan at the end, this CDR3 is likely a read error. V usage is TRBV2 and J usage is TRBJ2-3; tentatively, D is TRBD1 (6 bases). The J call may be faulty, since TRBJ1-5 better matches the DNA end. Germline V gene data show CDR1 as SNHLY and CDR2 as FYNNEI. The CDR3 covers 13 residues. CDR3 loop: CASSDGGTDQQHH. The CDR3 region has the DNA TGTGCCAGCAGTGACGGGGGCACAGATCAGCAGCATCAT.

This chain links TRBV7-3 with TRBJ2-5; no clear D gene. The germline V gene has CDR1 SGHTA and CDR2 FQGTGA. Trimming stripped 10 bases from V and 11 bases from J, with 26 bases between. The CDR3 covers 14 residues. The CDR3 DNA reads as TGTGCCACCAGAAGAGAGGCCCAGGCCGTGAAACAGTACTTC. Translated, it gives CATRREAQAVKQYF.

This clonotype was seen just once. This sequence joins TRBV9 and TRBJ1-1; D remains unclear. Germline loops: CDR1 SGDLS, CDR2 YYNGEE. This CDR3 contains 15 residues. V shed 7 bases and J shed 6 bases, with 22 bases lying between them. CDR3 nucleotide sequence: TGTGCCAGCGGCTTAGCTCTGAAAATTAAGTCTGAAGCTTTCTTT. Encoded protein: CASGLALKIKSEAFF.

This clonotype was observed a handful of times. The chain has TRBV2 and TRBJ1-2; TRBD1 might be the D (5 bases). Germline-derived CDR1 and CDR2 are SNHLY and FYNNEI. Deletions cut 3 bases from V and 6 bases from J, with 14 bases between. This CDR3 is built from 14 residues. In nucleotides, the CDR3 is TGTGCCAGCAGTGAGCAGGGTGCGGTCCATGGCTACACCTTC. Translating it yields CASSEQGAVHGYTF.

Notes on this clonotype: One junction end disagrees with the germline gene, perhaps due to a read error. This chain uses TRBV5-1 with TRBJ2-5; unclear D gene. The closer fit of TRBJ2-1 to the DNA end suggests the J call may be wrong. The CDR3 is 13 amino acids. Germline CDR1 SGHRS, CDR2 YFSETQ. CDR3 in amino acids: CASSLVLANGQFF. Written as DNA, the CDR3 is TGTGCCAGCAGCTTAGTTCTTGCTAATGGGCAGTTCTTC.

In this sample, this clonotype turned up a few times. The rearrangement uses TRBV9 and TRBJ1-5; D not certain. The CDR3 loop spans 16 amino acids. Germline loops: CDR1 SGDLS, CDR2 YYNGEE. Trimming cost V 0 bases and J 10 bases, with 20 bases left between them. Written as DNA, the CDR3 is TGTGCCAGCAGCGTAGGGTCAGATACGCAGTATTTTCCCCAGCATTTT. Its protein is CASSVGSDTQYFPQHF. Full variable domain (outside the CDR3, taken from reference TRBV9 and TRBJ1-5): DSGVTQTPKHLITATGQRVTLRCSPRSGDLSVYWYQQSLDQGLQFLIQYYNGEERAKGNILERFSAQQFPDLHSELNLSSLELGDSALYFCASSVGSDTQYFPQHFGDGTRLSIL.

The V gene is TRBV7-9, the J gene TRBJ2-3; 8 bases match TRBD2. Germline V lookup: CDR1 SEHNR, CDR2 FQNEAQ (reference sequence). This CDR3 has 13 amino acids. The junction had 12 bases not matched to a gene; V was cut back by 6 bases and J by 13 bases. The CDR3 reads CASRVGGAGKEYF. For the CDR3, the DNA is TGTGCCAGCAGGGTCGGGGGGGCAGGGAAGGAGTATTTT.

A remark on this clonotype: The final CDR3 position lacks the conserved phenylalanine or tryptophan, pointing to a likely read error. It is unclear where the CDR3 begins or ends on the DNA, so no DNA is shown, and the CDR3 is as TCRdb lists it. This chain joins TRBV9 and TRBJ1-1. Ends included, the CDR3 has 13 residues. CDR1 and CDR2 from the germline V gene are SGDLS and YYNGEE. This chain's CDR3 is CASSCVGNIQYFV.

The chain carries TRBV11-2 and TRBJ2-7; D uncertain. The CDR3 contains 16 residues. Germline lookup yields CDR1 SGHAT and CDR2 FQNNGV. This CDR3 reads CQSRFSSYSSSYEQYV. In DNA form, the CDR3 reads TGTCAGAGCCGCTTTTCGTCCTACTCGAGCTCCTACGAGCAGTACGTC.

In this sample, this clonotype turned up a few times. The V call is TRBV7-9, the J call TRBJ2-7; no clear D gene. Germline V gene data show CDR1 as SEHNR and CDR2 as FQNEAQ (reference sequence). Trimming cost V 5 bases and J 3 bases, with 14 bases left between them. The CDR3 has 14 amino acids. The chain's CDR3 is CASSADRSDYEQYF. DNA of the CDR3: TGTGCCAGCAGCGCCGACCGATCCGACTACGAGCAGTACTTC.

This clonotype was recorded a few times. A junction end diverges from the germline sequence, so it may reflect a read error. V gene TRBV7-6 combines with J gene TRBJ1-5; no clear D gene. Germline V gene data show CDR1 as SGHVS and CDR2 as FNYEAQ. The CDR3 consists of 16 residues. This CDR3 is CASSLRQANSNQPQHF. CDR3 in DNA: TGTGCTAGCAGCTTAAGGCAGGCCAATAGCAATCAGCCCCAGCATTTT. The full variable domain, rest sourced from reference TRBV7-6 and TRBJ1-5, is GAGVSQSPRYKVTKRGQDVALRCDPISGHVSLYWYRQALGQGPEFLTYFNYEAQQDKSGLPNDRFSAERPEGSISTLTIQRTEQRDSAMYRCASSLRQANSNQPQHFGDGTRLSIL.

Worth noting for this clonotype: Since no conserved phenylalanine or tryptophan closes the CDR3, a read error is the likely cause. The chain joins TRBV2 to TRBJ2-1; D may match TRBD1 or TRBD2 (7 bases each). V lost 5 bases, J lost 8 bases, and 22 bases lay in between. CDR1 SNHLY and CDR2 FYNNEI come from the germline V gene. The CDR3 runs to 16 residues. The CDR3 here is CASSQGGGNGQDEQFC. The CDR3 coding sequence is TGTGCCAGCAGTCAGGGGGGGGGAAACGGTCAGGATGAGCAGTTCTGC.

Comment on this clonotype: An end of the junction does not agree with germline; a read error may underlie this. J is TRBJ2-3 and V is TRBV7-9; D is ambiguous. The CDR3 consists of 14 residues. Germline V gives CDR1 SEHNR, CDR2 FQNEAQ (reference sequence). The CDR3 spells CASSDNLNTEAHFF. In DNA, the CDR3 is TGTGCCAGCAGCGATAATTTGAACACTGAAGCGCACTTTTTT.

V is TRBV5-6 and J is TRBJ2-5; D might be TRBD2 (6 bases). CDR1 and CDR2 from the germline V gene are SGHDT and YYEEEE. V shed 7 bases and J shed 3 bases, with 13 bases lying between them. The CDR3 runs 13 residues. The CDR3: CASGLPGEETQYF. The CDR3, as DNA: TGTGCCAGCGGACTCCCGGGGGAAGAGACCCAGTACTTC. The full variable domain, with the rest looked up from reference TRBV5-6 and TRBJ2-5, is DAGVTQSPTHLIKTRGQQVTLRCSPKSGHDTVSWYQQALGQGPQFIFQYYEEEERQRGNFPDRFSGHQFPNYSSELNVNALLLGDSALYLCASGLPGEETQYFGPGTRLLVL.

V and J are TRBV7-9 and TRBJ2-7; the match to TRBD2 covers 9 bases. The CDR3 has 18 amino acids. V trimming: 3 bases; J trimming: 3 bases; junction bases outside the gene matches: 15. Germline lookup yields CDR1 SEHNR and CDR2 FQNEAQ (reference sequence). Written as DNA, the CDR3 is TGTGCCAGCAGCTTCCTAGCGGGAACGACCTACGAGCACTACGAGCAGTACGTC. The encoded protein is CASSFLAGTTYEHYEQYV.

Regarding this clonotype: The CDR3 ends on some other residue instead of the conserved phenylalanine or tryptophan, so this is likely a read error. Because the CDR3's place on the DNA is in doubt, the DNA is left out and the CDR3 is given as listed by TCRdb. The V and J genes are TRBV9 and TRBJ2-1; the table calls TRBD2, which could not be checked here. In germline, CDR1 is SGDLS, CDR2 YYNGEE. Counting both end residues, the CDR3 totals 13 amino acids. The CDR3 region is CASSGLAGNTREL.

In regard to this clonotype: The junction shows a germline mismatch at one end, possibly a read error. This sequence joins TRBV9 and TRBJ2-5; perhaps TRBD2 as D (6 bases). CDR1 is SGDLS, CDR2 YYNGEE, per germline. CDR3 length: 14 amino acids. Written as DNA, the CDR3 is TGTGCCAGCAGCGGGGGGGACCGCCAGGGAGGAAAGAACTTC. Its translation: CASSGGDRQGGKNF.

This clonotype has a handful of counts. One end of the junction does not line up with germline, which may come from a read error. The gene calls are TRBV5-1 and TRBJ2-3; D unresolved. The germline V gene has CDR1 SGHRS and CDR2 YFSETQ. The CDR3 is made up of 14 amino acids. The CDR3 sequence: CASSLAVGSDTQYF. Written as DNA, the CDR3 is TGTGCCAGCAGCTTAGCCGTAGGGTCCGATACGCAGTATTTT.